The rows below give T cell receptor beta chains drawn from one sample of a study of T cell responses to AZD1222 COVID-19 vaccine. Here immunoSEQ multiplex PCR was the method, and the copy in TCRdb shows in-frame clones only, minus some. This sample has 110,000 to 150,000 clones; more than 85% occur once, and the top ten carry under 4.5%. Source: peripheral blood, taken on day 0 of AZD1222 vaccination. The source of these receptors is an adult in good health. CDR3s leave out the opening cysteine and the closing phenylalanine or tryptophan. Fields, in order: D gene, V gene, J gene, clone size, CDR3 protein. A D gene is named only where the DNA matches it firmly. Size tells how often a clone was seen (once, few, many) or the class of an expanded clone, and some rows leave it out.

D gene: TRBD2
V gene: TRBV18
J gene: TRBJ2-7
clone size: .
CDR3 protein: ASSPPLGLAGASPEQY

D gene: .
V gene: TRBV11-3
J gene: TRBJ1-1
clone size: .
CDR3 protein: ASSLDTGRTEAF

D gene: .
V gene: TRBV5-1
J gene: TRBJ1-5
clone size: .
CDR3 protein: ASSLGLSNQPQH

D gene: TRBD2
V gene: TRBV6-5
J gene: TRBJ2-1
clone size: .
CDR3 protein: ASSRGDNEQF

D gene: .
V gene: TRBV15
J gene: TRBJ1-2
clone size: .
CDR3 protein: ATSRDRGGYT

D gene: TRBD1
V gene: TRBV2
J gene: TRBJ2-7
clone size: .
CDR3 protein: ASSSGQGSAEQY

D gene: TRBD1
V gene: TRBV18
J gene: TRBJ1-4
clone size: .
CDR3 protein: ASSRDRVFNEKLF

D gene: TRBD2
V gene: TRBV5-1
J gene: TRBJ2-7
clone size: .
CDR3 protein: ASSPRAGGAYEQY

D gene: .
V gene: TRBV28
J gene: TRBJ1-5
clone size: .
CDR3 protein: ASDRGLVSNQPQH

D gene: .
V gene: TRBV6-4
J gene: TRBJ2-1
clone size: .
CDR3 protein: ASSDEEPGWDNEQF

D gene: .
V gene: TRBV7-2
J gene: TRBJ2-7
clone size: .
CDR3 protein: ASSLDYRAYEQY

D gene: .
V gene: TRBV10-1
J gene: TRBJ2-1
clone size: .
CDR3 protein: ASSRSKANEQF

D gene: TRBD2
V gene: TRBV4-2
J gene: TRBJ2-7
clone size: .
CDR3 protein: ASSQEVAGSYEQY

D gene: .
V gene: TRBV19
J gene: TRBJ1-4
clone size: few
CDR3 protein: ASSSGRRANEKLF

D gene: TRBD2
V gene: TRBV5-4
J gene: TRBJ2-2
clone size: .
CDR3 protein: ASSLGLAGPTNTGELF

D gene: .
V gene: TRBV10-3
J gene: TRBJ2-3
clone size: .
CDR3 protein: AISESGVTNTDTQY

D gene: TRBD2
V gene: TRBV9
J gene: TRBJ2-3
clone size: .
CDR3 protein: ASSVGSGITDTQY

D gene: .
V gene: TRBV7-2
J gene: TRBJ1-2
clone size: .
CDR3 protein: ASSLFSTGNYGYT

D gene: TRBD2
V gene: TRBV27
J gene: TRBJ2-1
clone size: .
CDR3 protein: ASSWTSGSSYNEQF

D gene: .
V gene: TRBV7-9
J gene: TRBJ2-7
clone size: .
CDR3 protein: ASSSTASYEQY

D gene: TRBD1
V gene: TRBV7-2
J gene: TRBJ2-7
clone size: .
CDR3 protein: ASSLGQGARLNSYEQY

D gene: TRBD1
V gene: TRBV25-1
J gene: TRBJ2-7
clone size: .
CDR3 protein: ASSGVGRQGEQY

D gene: .
V gene: TRBV4-1
J gene: TRBJ1-4
clone size: .
CDR3 protein: ASSQDQGAGEKLF

D gene: .
V gene: TRBV19
J gene: TRBJ2-5
clone size: .
CDR3 protein: ASNARRKETQY

D gene: TRBD1
V gene: TRBV5-4
J gene: TRBJ2-7
clone size: .
CDR3 protein: ASSYGTGGLYEQY

D gene: .
V gene: TRBV19
J gene: TRBJ2-2
clone size: .
CDR3 protein: ASNKGPVELF

D gene: TRBD1
V gene: TRBV9
J gene: TRBJ2-6
clone size: .
CDR3 protein: ASSVAGQISGANVLT

D gene: TRBD2
V gene: TRBV15
J gene: TRBJ2-7
clone size: .
CDR3 protein: ATSRDRRGGGRRYEQY

D gene: TRBD1
V gene: TRBV27
J gene: TRBJ2-2
clone size: few
CDR3 protein: ASSSDRGFAGELF

D gene: .
V gene: TRBV5-8
J gene: TRBJ2-1
clone size: .
CDR3 protein: ASSLKRESEQF

D gene: .
V gene: TRBV7-2
J gene: TRBJ2-3
clone size: .
CDR3 protein: ASSLGEGGLTDTQY

D gene: TRBD1
V gene: TRBV28
J gene: TRBJ1-3
clone size: once
CDR3 protein: ASTLDRVSGNTIY

D gene: TRBD1
V gene: TRBV24-1
J gene: TRBJ2-7
clone size: .
CDR3 protein: ATSPQGAINEQY

D gene: .
V gene: TRBV3-1/TRBV3-2
J gene: TRBJ1-4
clone size: .
CDR3 protein: ASSWGTAPNEKLF

D gene: TRBD2
V gene: TRBV27
J gene: TRBJ2-2
clone size: .
CDR3 protein: ASSLLAGATGELF

D gene: .
V gene: TRBV7-8
J gene: TRBJ1-1
clone size: once
CDR3 protein: ASSPLGGDTEAF

D gene: TRBD1
V gene: TRBV10-1
J gene: TRBJ2-5
clone size: .
CDR3 protein: ASSDRGRETQY

D gene: TRBD2
V gene: TRBV10-2
J gene: TRBJ2-1
clone size: .
CDR3 protein: ASSETSGRNEQF

D gene: .
V gene: TRBV19
J gene: TRBJ1-1
clone size: .
CDR3 protein: ASSMPSRPDPEAF

D gene: TRBD1
V gene: TRBV6-5
J gene: TRBJ1-1
clone size: .
CDR3 protein: ASRGTGRNTEAF

D gene: .
V gene: TRBV30
J gene: TRBJ1-2
clone size: .
CDR3 protein: AWGLLYGYT

D gene: TRBD1
V gene: TRBV28
J gene: TRBJ1-4
clone size: once
CDR3 protein: ASSRRGELF

D gene: .
V gene: TRBV20-1
J gene: TRBJ1-3
clone size: .
CDR3 protein: SASLGAGNTIY

D gene: .
V gene: TRBV6-4
J gene: TRBJ2-3
clone size: .
CDR3 protein: ASSDSTGADTQY

D gene: TRBD1
V gene: TRBV29-1
J gene: TRBJ1-2
clone size: .
CDR3 protein: SVSRGQGASGYT

D gene: .
V gene: TRBV21-1
J gene: TRBJ1-5
clone size: .
CDR3 protein: ASSKTGGGQPQH

D gene: .
V gene: TRBV3-1/TRBV3-2
J gene: TRBJ2-7
clone size: .
CDR3 protein: ASSPWVGAYEQY

D gene: .
V gene: TRBV5-1
J gene: TRBJ1-1
clone size: .
CDR3 protein: ASSLDARNTEAF

D gene: .
V gene: TRBV27
J gene: TRBJ2-7
clone size: .
CDR3 protein: ASSFGADYEQY

D gene: .
V gene: TRBV7-8
J gene: TRBJ1-1
clone size: .
CDR3 protein: ASSFGLNTEAF

D gene: TRBD1
V gene: TRBV7-6
J gene: TRBJ2-7
clone size: .
CDR3 protein: ASSLEGAGEQY

D gene: TRBD1
V gene: TRBV11-2
J gene: TRBJ2-5
clone size: .
CDR3 protein: ASSTPQGQYQTQY

D gene: TRBD1
V gene: TRBV5-1
J gene: TRBJ2-7
clone size: .
CDR3 protein: ASSRTGRSDEQY

D gene: .
V gene: TRBV29-1
J gene: TRBJ2-7
clone size: .
CDR3 protein: SVGQGGSYEQY

D gene: .
V gene: TRBV27
J gene: TRBJ1-2
clone size: .
CDR3 protein: ASSFSSTQGYGYT